This is a list of T cell receptor beta chains from one sample in a study of cytomegalovirus exposure and HLA in healthy donors. Assay used: immunoSEQ multiplex PCR; TCRdb lists only in-frame clones, some missing. Counted here are 140,000 to 150,000 clones, about 82% occurring once; the ten biggest clones make up 3% to 4%. The sequenced material came from PBMCs. The receptors stem from a male donor in good health and CMV-seronegative. Both conserved end residues are part of each CDR3. Fields, in order: clone size, J gene, V gene, D gene, CDR3 protein, CDR3 DNA. The D gene is left open where the match is weak. Part of the rows lack a size; the others show once, few, many or a class for expanded clones.

NA,TRBJ2-2,TRBV2,NA,CASSDVAGATGELFF,TGTGCCAGCAGTGACGTGGCAGGGGCCACCGGGGAGCTGTTTTTT
NA,TRBJ2-7,TRBV7-2,NA,CASSPNRDKQYF,TGTGCCAGCAGCCCAAACAGGGACAAGCAGTACTTC
NA,TRBJ2-2,TRBV18,TRBD2,CASSPRTSGTGELFF,TGTGCCAGCTCACCCCGCACTAGCGGGACCGGGGAGCTGTTTTTT
NA,TRBJ1-2,TRBV5-4,TRBD1,CASSSTGTGGEGYTF,TGTGCCAGCAGTTCTACCGGGACAGGGGGGGAGGGCTACACCTTC
NA,TRBJ1-3,TRBV15,TRBD1,CATSSDRGPGNTIYF,TGTGCCACCAGCAGTGACAGGGGGCCTGGAAACACCATATATTTT
once,TRBJ2-7,TRBV5-4,TRBD2,CASSLAGGPSYEQYF,TGTGCCAGCAGCTTGGCGGGAGGGCCCTCCTACGAGCAGTACTTC
NA,TRBJ1-2,TRBV19,NA,CASSIVAGVSNYGYTF,TGTGCCAGTAGTATAGTGGCAGGCGTGTCTAACTATGGCTACACCTTC
NA,TRBJ1-5,TRBV28,NA,CASSYRKDSSLRPQHF,TGTGCCAGCAGTTATCGGAAGGACAGCTCGTTGAGGCCCCAGCATTTT
NA,TRBJ1-5,TRBV2,TRBD1,CARGGTGANQPQHF,TGTGCCAGGGGGGGGACAGGGGCCAATCAGCCCCAGCATTTT
NA,TRBJ1-1,TRBV6-6,TRBD1,CASSYFPGQGPVGAFF,TGTGCCAGCAGTTACTTTCCGGGACAGGGGCCAGTTGGTGCTTTCTTT
NA,TRBJ1-2,TRBV9,NA,CASSSTALLNYGYTF,TGTGCCAGCAGCTCGACAGCGCTTCTTAACTATGGCTACACCTTC
NA,TRBJ2-7,TRBV7-9,NA,CASSLALGQKTHEQYF,TGTGCCAGCAGCTTAGCTCTTGGACAGAAAACCCACGAGCAGTACTTC
NA,TRBJ2-5,TRBV4-1,TRBD2,CASSQDPGLQETQYF,TGCGCCAGCAGCCAAGATCCGGGACTACAAGAGACCCAGTACTTC
NA,TRBJ2-1,TRBV9,TRBD2,CASSAPGGLALYNEQFF,TGTGCCAGCAGCGCCCCCGGGGGACTAGCCCTATACAATGAGCAGTTCTTC
NA,TRBJ1-4,TRBV15,TRBD1,CATSRGGGEGEKLFF,TGTGCCACCAGCAGAGGAGGGGGCGAGGGTGAAAAACTGTTTTTT
NA,TRBJ1-1,TRBV6-5,NA,CASSYSAGNTEAFF,TGTGCCAGCAGTTACTCAGCGGGGAACACTGAAGCTTTCTTT
NA,TRBJ2-1,TRBV12-5,NA,CASGSGGALYNEQFF,TGTGCTAGTGGTTCTGGTGGTGCACTTTACAATGAGCAGTTCTTC
NA,TRBJ2-1,TRBV7-9,TRBD2,CSSSRSGSHAYNEQFF,TGTTCCAGCAGCCGTAGCGGGAGTCACGCTTACAATGAGCAGTTCTTC
NA,TRBJ2-7,TRBV6-5,NA,CASSYSPSYEQYF,TGTGCCAGCAGTTACAGCCCCTCCTACGAGCAGTACTTC
NA,TRBJ2-7,TRBV6-5,TRBD2,CASSSQAGGSSYEQYF,TGTGCCAGCAGTTCCCAAGCGGGAGGGAGCTCCTACGAGCAGTACTTC
NA,TRBJ1-5,TRBV6-1,TRBD1,CASSPGGQGGQPQHF,TGTGCCAGCAGTCCCGGGGGACAGGGCGGTCAGCCCCAGCATTTT
once,TRBJ2-7,TRBV6-1,TRBD2,CASSERRSGKGYEQYF,TGTGCCAGCAGTGAAAGGCGGAGCGGGAAAGGGTACGAGCAGTACTTC
NA,TRBJ2-1,TRBV7-3,NA,CASRGVSAGEDSGAYNEQFF,TGTGCCAGCAGGGGAGTCAGTGCGGGAGAGGATTCAGGGGCCTACAATGAGCAGTTCTTC
NA,TRBJ1-2,TRBV28,NA,CASSGMPSALDNYGYTF,TGTGCCAGCTCAGGGATGCCATCGGCTCTCGACAACTATGGCTACACCTTC
NA,TRBJ1-5,TRBV28,TRBD1,CASSLTGGNQPQHF,TGTGCCAGCAGTTTAACAGGGGGCAATCAGCCCCAGCATTTT
once,TRBJ1-1,TRBV19,NA,CASSKKGAPEAFF,TGTGCCAGTAGTAAAAAGGGAGCTCCGGAAGCTTTCTTT
NA,TRBJ1-4,TRBV9,NA,CASSVGDVSAREANEKLFF,TGTGCCAGCAGCGTAGGAGACGTTAGTGCCAGGGAGGCTAATGAAAAACTGTTTTTT
once,TRBJ2-7,TRBV2,NA,CAGSGGGAYEQYF,TGTGCCGGGTCGGGGGGCGGGGCCTACGAGCAGTACTTC
NA,TRBJ1-1,TRBV28,TRBD1,CASGRDRRSVAFF,TGTGCCAGCGGGCGGGACAGGCGCAGCGTGGCTTTCTTT
NA,TRBJ1-1,TRBV19,TRBD1,CATRGQGNTEAFF,TGTGCCACCAGGGGGCAGGGGAACACTGAAGCTTTCTTT
NA,TRBJ2-1,TRBV11-2,TRBD2,CASSSTSGYNEQFF,TGTGCCAGCAGCTCCACTAGCGGATACAATGAGCAGTTCTTC
NA,TRBJ1-1,TRBV9,NA,CASSAPGMNTEAFF,TGTGCCAGCAGCGCCCCAGGGATGAACACTGAAGCTTTCTTT
NA,TRBJ1-2,TRBV6-5,TRBD1,CASSYGTGCGYTF,TGTGCCAGCAGTTACGGGACAGGCTGTGGCTACACCTTC
NA,TRBJ1-4,TRBV7-9,TRBD1,CASSPGQGPEKLFF,TGTGCCAGCAGTCCGGGACAGGGGCCTGAAAAACTGTTTTTT
NA,TRBJ2-5,TRBV28,TRBD1,CASSFTGDEETQYF,TGTGCCAGCAGTTTCACAGGGGATGAGGAGACCCAGTACTTC
NA,TRBJ2-5,TRBV15,TRBD1,CATSRAGTGIRETQYF,TGTGCCACCAGCAGAGCCGGGACAGGGATTCGAGAGACCCAGTACTTC
NA,TRBJ2-1,TRBV4-1,TRBD2,CASSQGLAGHFSYNEQFF,TGCGCCAGCAGCCAAGGACTAGCGGGACACTTCTCCTACAATGAGCAGTTCTTC
NA,TRBJ2-7,TRBV5-6,NA,CASRNTGGDYEQYF,TGTGCCAGCAGGAATACAGGGGGGGACTACGAGCAGTACTTC
NA,TRBJ2-7,TRBV11-3,TRBD1,CASSRGQGSYEQYF,TGTGCCAGCAGCCGCGGACAGGGTTCCTACGAGCAGTACTTC
NA,TRBJ2-7,TRBV21-1,NA,CASSKGPSKAASLYEQYF,TGTGCCAGCAGCAAAGGCCCCTCCAAGGCAGCGAGCCTCTACGAGCAGTACTTC
NA,TRBJ2-5,TRBV14,NA,CASSPGVLETQYF,TGTGCCAGCAGCCCAGGGGTCCTAGAGACCCAGTACTTC
NA,TRBJ1-1,TRBV6-6,NA,CASSPGYSTEAFF,TGTGCCAGCAGTCCAGGGTATTCCACTGAAGCTTTCTTT
NA,TRBJ2-3,TRBV5-1,NA,CASSFRTIFTDTQYF,TGCGCCAGCAGCTTCCGGACTATATTCACAGATACGCAGTATTTT
NA,TRBJ2-4,TRBV6-5,TRBD1,CASSTGTAKNIQYF,TGTGCCAGCAGCACCGGGACAGCAAAAAACATTCAGTACTTC
once,TRBJ1-2,TRBV2,NA,CASMDRVGFGYTF,TGTGCCAGCATGGATAGAGTCGGGTTTGGCTACACCTTC
NA,TRBJ2-2,TRBV7-3,NA,CASSLRNTGELFF,TGTGCCAGCAGTCTCCGGAACACCGGGGAGCTGTTTTTT
NA,TRBJ1-1,TRBV6-5,NA,CASSYSGVGTEAFF,TGTGCCAGCAGTTACTCCGGGGTAGGAACTGAAGCTTTCTTT
NA,TRBJ1-4,TRBV19,TRBD1,CASRQNAGQTNEKLFF,TGTGCCAGTAGACAGAACGCGGGACAGACCAATGAAAAACTGTTTTTT
few,TRBJ2-3,TRBV5-1,NA,CASSLGGTRGDTQYF,TGCGCCAGCAGCTTGGGCGGAACCAGGGGAGATACGCAGTATTTT
NA,TRBJ2-1,TRBV7-3,TRBD2,CASSGLAGTNEQFF,TGTGCCAGCAGTGGACTAGCGGGGACCAATGAGCAGTTCTTC
NA,TRBJ2-3,TRBV21-1,NA,CASSRTGTSGTSDTQYF,TGTGCCAGCAGTCGAACCGGGACTAGCGGCACTTCAGATACGCAGTATTTT
NA,TRBJ1-6,TRBV10-3,NA,CAISDRDTDNSPLHF,TGTGCCATCAGCGACCGGGACACTGATAATTCACCCCTCCACTTT
NA,TRBJ1-5,TRBV19,TRBD1,CASSSRRQGAVQPQHF,TGTGCCAGTAGCAGCCGACGACAGGGGGCGGTTCAGCCCCAGCATTTT
once,TRBJ2-1,TRBV19,TRBD2,CASSMGKLAGDEQFF,TGTGCCAGTAGTATGGGGAAACTAGCGGGAGATGAGCAGTTCTTC